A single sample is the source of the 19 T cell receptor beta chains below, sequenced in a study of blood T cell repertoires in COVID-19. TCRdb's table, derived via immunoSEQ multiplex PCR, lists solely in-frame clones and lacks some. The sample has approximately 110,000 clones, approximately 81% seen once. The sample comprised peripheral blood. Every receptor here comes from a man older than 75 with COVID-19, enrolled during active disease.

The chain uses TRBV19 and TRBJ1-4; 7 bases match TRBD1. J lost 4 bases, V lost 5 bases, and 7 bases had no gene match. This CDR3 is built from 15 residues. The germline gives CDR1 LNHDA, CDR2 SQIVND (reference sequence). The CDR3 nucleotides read TGTGCCAGTAGTCCGCGGACAGGAGTTAATGAAAAACTGTTTTTT. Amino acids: CASSPRTGVNEKLFF.

The CDR3 region is CASSLSGIRGSTDTQYF. In nucleotides, the CDR3 is TGTGCCAGCAGTCTTAGCGGGATCAGGGGGAGCACAGATACGCAGTATTTT. This chain uses TRBV7-2 with TRBJ2-3, with TRBD2 as a possible D gene (8 bases). CDR3 length: 17 amino acids. Trimming left V 6 bases short and J 0 bases short, with 19 bases between. The V gene's germline CDR1 is SGHTA and CDR2 FQGNSA.

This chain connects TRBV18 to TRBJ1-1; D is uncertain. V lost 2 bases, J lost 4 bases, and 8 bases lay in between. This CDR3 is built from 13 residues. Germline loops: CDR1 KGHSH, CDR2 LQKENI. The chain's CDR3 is CASSPDMGTEAFF. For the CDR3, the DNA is TGTGCCAGCTCACCAGACATGGGCACTGAAGCTTTCTTT.

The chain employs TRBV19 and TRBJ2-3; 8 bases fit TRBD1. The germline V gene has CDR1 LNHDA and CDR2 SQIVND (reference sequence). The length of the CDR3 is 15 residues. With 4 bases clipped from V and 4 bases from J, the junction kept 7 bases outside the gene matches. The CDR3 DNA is TGTGCCAGTAGTAAAGCAGGGGGCCTCCCAGATACGCAGTATTTT. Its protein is CASSKAGGLPDTQYF. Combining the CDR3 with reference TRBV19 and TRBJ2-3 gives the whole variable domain DGGITQSPKYLFRKEGQNVTLSCEQNLNHDAMYWYRQDPGQGLRLIYYSQIVNDFQKGDIAEGYSVSREKKESFPLTVTSAQKNPTAFYLCASSKAGGLPDTQYFGPGTRLTVL.

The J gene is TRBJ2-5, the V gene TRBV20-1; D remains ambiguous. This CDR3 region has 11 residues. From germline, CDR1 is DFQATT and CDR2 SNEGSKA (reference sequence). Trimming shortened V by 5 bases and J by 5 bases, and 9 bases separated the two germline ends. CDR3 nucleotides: TGCAGTGCTGACTTTAGGGAGACCCAGTACTTC. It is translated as CSADFRETQYF.

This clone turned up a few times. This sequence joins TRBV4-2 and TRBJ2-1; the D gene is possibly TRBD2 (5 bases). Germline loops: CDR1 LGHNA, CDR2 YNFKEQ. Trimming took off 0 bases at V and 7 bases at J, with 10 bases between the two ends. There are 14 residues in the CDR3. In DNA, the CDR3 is TGTGCCAGCAGCCAAGATCAACGGGGAAATGAGCAGTTCTTC. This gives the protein CASSQDQRGNEQFF.

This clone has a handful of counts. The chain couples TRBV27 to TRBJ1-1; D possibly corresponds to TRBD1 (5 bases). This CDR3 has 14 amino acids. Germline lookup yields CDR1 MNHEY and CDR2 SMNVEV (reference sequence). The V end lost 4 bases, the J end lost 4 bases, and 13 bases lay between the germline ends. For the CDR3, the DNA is TGTGCCAGCAGTTCCAGGGCCCAGGGCACTGAAGCTTTCTTT. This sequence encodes CASSSRAQGTEAFF.

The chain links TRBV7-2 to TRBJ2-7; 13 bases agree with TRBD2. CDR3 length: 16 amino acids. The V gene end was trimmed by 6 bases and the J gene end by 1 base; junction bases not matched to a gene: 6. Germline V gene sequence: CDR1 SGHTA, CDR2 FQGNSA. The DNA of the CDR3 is TGTGCCAGCAGGCCGACTAGCGGGAGGTTTTCCTACGAGCAGTACTTC. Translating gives CASRPTSGRFSYEQYF.

The CDR3 region is CASSSRQVVYGYTF. In DNA form, the CDR3 reads TGTGCCAGCAGTTCCCGACAGGTGGTCTATGGCTACACCTTC. V usage is TRBV28 and J usage is TRBJ1-2; tentative D call: TRBD1 (6 bases). This CDR3 has 14 residues. Germline V gives CDR1 MDHEN, CDR2 SYDVKM. V was trimmed by 4 bases and J by 4 bases, leaving 13 bases between them.

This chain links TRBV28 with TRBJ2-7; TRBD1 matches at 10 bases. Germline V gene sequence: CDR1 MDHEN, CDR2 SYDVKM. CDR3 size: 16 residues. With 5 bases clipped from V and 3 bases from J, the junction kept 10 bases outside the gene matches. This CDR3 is CASSPRDRGHFYEQYF. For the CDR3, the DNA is TGTGCCAGCAGTCCCCGGGACAGGGGACACTTCTACGAGCAGTACTTC. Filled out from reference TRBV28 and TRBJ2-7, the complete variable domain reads DVKVTQSSRYLVKRTGEKVFLECVQDMDHENMFWYRQDPGLGLRLIYFSYDVKMKEKGDIPEGYSVSREKKERFSLILESASTNQTSMYLCASSPRDRGHFYEQYFGPGTRLTVT.

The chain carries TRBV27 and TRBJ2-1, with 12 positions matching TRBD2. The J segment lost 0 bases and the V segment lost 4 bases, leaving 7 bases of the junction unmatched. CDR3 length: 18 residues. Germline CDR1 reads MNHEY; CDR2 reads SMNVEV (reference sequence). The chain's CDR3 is CASSSTSGRKASYNEQFF. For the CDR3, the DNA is TGTGCCAGCAGTTCAACTAGCGGGAGGAAGGCCTCCTACAATGAGCAGTTCTTC.

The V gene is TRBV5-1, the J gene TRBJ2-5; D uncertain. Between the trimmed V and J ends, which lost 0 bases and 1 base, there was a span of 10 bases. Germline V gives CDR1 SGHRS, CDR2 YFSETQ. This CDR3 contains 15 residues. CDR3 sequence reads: CASSLAWAPQETQYF. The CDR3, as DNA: TGCGCCAGCAGCTTGGCGTGGGCCCCCCAAGAGACCCAGTACTTC.

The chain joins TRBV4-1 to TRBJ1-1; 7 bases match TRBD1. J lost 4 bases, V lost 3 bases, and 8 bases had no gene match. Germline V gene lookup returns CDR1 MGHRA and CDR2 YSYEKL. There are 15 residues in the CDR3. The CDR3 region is CASSHLGGAGTEAFF. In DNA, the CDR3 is TGCGCCAGCAGCCATTTAGGGGGCGCGGGCACTGAAGCTTTCTTT.

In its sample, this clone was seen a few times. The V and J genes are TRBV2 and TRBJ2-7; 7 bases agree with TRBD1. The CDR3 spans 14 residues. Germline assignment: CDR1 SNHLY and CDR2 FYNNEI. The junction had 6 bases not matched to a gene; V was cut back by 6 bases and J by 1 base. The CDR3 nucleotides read TGTGCCAGCAGACTAGACAGGGAGTCCTACGAGCAGTACTTC. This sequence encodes CASRLDRESYEQYF. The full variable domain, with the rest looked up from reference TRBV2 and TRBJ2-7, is EPEVTQTPSHQVTQMGQEVILRCVPISNHLYFYWYRQILGQKVEFLVSFYNNEISEKSEIFDDQFSVERPDGSNFTLKIRSTKLEDSAMYFCASRLDRESYEQYFGPGTRLTVT.

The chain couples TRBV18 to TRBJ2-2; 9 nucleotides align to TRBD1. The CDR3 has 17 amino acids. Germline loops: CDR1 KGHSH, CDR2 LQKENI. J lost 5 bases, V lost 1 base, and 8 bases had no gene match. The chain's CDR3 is CASSPRGPGQGTGELFF. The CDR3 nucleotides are TGTGCCAGCTCACCACGGGGGCCCGGACAGGGGACCGGGGAGCTGTTTTTT.

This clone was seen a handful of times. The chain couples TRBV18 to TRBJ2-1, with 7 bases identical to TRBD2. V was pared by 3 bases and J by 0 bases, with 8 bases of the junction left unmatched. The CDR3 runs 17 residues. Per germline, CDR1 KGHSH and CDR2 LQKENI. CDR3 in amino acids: CASSPTEGGRSYNEQFF. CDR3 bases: TGTGCCAGCTCACCCACCGAGGGAGGGCGCTCCTACAATGAGCAGTTCTTC. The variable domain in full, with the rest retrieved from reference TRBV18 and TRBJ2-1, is NAGVMQNPRHLVRRRGQEARLRCSPMKGHSHVYWYRQLPEEGLKFMVYLQKENIIDESGMPKERFSAEFPKEGPSILRIQQVVRGDSAAYFCASSPTEGGRSYNEQFFGPGTRLTVL.

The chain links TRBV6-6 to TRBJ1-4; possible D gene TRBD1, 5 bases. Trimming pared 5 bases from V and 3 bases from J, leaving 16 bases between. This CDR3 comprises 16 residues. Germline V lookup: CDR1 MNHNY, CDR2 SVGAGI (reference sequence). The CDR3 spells CASSPPRGRPNEKLFF. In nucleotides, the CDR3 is TGTGCCAGCAGTCCCCCTAGGGGTAGGCCTAATGAAAAACTGTTTTTT.

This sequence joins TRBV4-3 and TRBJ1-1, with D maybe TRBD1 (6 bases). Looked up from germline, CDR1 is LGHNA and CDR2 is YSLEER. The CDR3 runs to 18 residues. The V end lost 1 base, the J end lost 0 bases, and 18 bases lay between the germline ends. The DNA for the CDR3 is TGCGCCAGCAGCCAAGGCGGGTGGGACACTTTAATGAACACTGAAGCTTTCTTT. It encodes CASSQGGWDTLMNTEAFF.

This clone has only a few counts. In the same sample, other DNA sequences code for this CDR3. The CDR3 DNA is TGTGCCAGCTCACCAGGAGACAGGGCCTACGAGCAGTACTTC. It yields the protein CASSPGDRAYEQYF. V usage is TRBV18 and J usage is TRBJ2-7; 7 bases match TRBD1. The CDR3 covers 14 residues. J lost 2 bases, V lost 2 bases, and 3 bases had no gene match. The V gene's germline CDR1 is KGHSH and CDR2 LQKENI.